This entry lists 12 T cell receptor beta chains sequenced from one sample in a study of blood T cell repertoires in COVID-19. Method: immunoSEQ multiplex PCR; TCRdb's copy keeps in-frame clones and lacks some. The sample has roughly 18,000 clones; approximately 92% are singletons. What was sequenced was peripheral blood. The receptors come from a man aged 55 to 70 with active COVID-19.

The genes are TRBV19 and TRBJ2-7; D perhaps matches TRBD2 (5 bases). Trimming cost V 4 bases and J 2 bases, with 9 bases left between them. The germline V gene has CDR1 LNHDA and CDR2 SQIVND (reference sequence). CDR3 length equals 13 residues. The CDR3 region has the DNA TGTGCCAGTAGTACTGGGAGCCCCTACGAGCAGTACTTC. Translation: CASSTGSPYEQYF.

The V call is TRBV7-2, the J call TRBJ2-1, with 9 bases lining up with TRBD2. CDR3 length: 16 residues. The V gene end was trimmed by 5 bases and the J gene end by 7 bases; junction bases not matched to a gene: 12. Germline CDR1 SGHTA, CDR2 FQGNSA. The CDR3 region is CASSPRGSGGRNEQFF. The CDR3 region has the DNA TGTGCCAGCAGCCCGCGAGGGAGCGGGGGGAGGAATGAGCAGTTCTTC. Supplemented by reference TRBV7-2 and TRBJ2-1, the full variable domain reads GAGVSQSPSNKVTEKGKDVELRCDPISGHTALYWYRQSLGQGLEFLIYFQGNSAPDKSGLPSDRFSAERTGGSVSTLTIQRTQQEDSAVYLCASSPRGSGGRNEQFFGPGTRLTVL.

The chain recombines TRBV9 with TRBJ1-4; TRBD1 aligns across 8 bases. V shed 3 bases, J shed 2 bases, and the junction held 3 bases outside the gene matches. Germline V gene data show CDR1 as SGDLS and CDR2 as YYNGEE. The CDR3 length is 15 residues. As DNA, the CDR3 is TGTGCCAGCAGCGCGCGACAGGGGACTAATGAAAAACTGTTTTTT. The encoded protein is CASSARQGTNEKLFF.

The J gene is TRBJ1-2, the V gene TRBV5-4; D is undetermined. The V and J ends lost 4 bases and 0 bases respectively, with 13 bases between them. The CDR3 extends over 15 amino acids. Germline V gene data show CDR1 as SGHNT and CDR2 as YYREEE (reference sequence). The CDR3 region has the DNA TGTGCCAGCAGCCCCCGTGGTTTAGCTAACTATGGCTACACCTTC. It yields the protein CASSPRGLANYGYTF. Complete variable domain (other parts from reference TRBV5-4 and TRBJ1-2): ETGVTQSPTHLIKTRGQQVTLRCSSQSGHNTVSWYQQALGQGPQFIFQYYREEENGRGNFPPRFSGLQFPNYSSELNVNALELDDSALYLCASSPRGLANYGYTFGSGTRLTVV.

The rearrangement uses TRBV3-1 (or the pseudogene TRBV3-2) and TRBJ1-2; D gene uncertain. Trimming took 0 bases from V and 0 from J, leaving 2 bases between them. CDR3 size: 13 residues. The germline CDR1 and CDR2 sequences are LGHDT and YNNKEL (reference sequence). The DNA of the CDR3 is TGTGCCAGCAGCCAAGACACTAACTATGGCTACACCTTC. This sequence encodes CASSQDTNYGYTF.

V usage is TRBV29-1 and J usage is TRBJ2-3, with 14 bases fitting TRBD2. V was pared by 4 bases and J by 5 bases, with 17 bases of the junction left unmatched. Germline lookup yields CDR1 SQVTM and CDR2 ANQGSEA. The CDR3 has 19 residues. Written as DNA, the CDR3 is TGCAGCGTTGTTCGGACTAGCGGGGGGCCCACCCTTATGGGAGATACGCAGTATTTT. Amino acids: CSVVRTSGGPTLMGDTQYF.

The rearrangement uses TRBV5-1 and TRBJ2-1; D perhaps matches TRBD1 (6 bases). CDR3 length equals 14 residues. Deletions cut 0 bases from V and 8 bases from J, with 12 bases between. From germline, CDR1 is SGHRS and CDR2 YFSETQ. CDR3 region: CASSLGGTWDEQFF. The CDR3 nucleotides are TGCGCCAGCAGCTTGGGAGGGACATGGGATGAGCAGTTCTTC.

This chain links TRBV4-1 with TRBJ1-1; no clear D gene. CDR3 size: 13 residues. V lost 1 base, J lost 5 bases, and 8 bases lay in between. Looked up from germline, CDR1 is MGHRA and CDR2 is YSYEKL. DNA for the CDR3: TGCGCCAGCAGCCAAGGAGTGGTTACTGAAGCTTTCTTT. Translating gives CASSQGVVTEAFF.

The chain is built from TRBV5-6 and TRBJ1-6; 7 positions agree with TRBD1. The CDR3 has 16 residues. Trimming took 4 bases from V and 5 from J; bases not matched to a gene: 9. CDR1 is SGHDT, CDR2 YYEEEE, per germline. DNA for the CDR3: TGTGCCAGCAGCCTACCTTCGGGACAGAATAATTCACCCCTCCACTTT. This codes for CASSLPSGQNNSPLHF.

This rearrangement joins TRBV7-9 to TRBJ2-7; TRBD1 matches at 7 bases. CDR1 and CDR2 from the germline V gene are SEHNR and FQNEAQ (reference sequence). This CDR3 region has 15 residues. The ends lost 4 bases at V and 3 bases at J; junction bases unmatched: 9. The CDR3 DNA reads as TGTGCCAGCAGCTCCTCCGGGACAGCGAACTACGAGCAGTACTTC. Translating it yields CASSSSGTANYEQYF. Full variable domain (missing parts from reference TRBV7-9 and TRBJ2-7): DTGVSQNPRHKITKRGQNVTFRCDPISEHNRLYWYRQTLGQGPEFLTYFQNEAQLEKSRLLSDRFSAERPKGSFSTLEIQRTEQGDSAMYLCASSSSGTANYEQYFGPGTRLTVT.

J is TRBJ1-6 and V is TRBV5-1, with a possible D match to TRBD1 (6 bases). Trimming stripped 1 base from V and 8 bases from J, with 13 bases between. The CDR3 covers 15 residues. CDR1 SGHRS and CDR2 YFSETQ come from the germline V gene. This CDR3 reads CASSLNSRGDSPLHF. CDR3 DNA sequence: TGCGCCAGCAGCTTGAACAGCAGGGGAGATTCACCCCTCCACTTT.

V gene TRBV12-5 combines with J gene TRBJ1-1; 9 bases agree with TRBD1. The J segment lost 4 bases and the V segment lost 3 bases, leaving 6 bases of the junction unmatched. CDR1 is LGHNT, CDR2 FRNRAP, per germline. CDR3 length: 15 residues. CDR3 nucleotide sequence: TGTGCTAGTGGTTTCGACAGGGGGACGAGCACTGAAGCTTTCTTT. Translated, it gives CASGFDRGTSTEAFF.